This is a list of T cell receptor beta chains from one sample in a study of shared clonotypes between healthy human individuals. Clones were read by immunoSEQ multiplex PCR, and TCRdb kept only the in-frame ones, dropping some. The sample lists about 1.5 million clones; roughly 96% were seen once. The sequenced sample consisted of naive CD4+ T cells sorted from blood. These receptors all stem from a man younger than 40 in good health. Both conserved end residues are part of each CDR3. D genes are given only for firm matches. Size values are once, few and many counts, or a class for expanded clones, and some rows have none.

TGCGCCAGCAGCTTGGACAGACCAACCACCGGGGAGCTGTTTTTT,CASSLDRPTTGELFF,TRBJ2-2,-,-,TRBV5-1
TGTGCCAGCTCATCGTGGGGGGCCGACAGCACAGATACGCAGTATTTT,CASSSWGADSTDTQYF,TRBJ2-3,-,-,TRBV18
TGTGCCAGCAATGAGGGTGGCACAGATACGCAGTATTTT,CASNEGGTDTQYF,TRBJ2-3,-,-,TRBV2
TGTGCCAGCAGTGAATTATACGGGGCCGTAAACACCGGGGAGCTGTTTTTT,CASSELYGAVNTGELFF,TRBJ2-2,-,-,TRBV25-1
TGTGCCAGCAGTGATATAGCGGGAGGGCGGCAGTACTTC,CASSDIAGGRQYF,TRBJ2-7,TRBD2,-,TRBV6-4
TGTGCCACCAGCAGACAAGGAAGGAACTATGGCTACACCTTC,CATSRQGRNYGYTF,TRBJ1-2,-,-,TRBV15
TGTGCCAGCAGCTTTGTGCCGGGACAGGGTGGTGGCTACACCTTC,CASSFVPGQGGGYTF,TRBJ1-2,TRBD1,once,TRBV5-4
TGTGCCAGCGGATTGCTAGCGGGAATCTACAATGAGCAGTTCTTC,CASGLLAGIYNEQFF,TRBJ2-1,TRBD2,-,TRBV2
TGCGCCAGCAGGGGTGCGGGGACAACTTGGGAGACCCAGTACTTC,CASRGAGTTWETQYF,TRBJ2-5,-,-,TRBV5-1
TGTGCCAGCAGCTTGGGACAGTTTAATGAAAAACTGTTTTTT,CASSLGQFNEKLFF,TRBJ1-4,-,-,TRBV5-5
TGTGCCAGCAGTGGGCCCGGGACAGGCTGGTACAATGAGCAGTTCTTC,CASSGPGTGWYNEQFF,TRBJ2-1,TRBD1,once,TRBV28
TGTGCCAGCAGCTTAGGACTAGCGGGGACCGGATACCAAGAGACCCAGTACTTC,CASSLGLAGTGYQETQYF,TRBJ2-5,TRBD2,-,TRBV7-9
TGTGCCAGCAGCCACCCGACAGGGGCTTTGAACTATGGCTACACCTTC,CASSHPTGALNYGYTF,TRBJ1-2,TRBD1,once,TRBV5-6
TGTGCCAGCAGATCAATACGGGACAGCGGTTACAATGAGCAGTTCTTC,CASRSIRDSGYNEQFF,TRBJ2-1,TRBD1,once,TRBV5-4
TGTGCCAGCAGCTCCAGTGGGGGCTATGGCTACACCTTC,CASSSSGGYGYTF,TRBJ1-2,-,-,TRBV7-9
TGTGCCACCCGTAGGTTCGAGGATTCCTCCTACGAGCAGTACTTC,CATRRFEDSSYEQYF,TRBJ2-7,-,-,TRBV19
TGCGCCAGCAGTTCGGACAGCGTCCTTAGCAATCAGCCCCAGCATTTT,CASSSDSVLSNQPQHF,TRBJ1-5,-,-,TRBV10-2
TGTGCCAGCAGTGAAGTAGGTTCGTACGAGCAGTACTTC,CASSEVGSYEQYF,TRBJ2-7,-,once,TRBV6-1
TGTGCCAGCAGTTACTTCAGAAACACCGGGGAGCTGTTTTTT,CASSYFRNTGELFF,TRBJ2-2,-,-,TRBV6-5
TGTGCCAGCGCAAGTGGAGGGCAAGCCCTCTACAATGAGCAGTTCTTC,CASASGGQALYNEQFF,TRBJ2-1,-,-,TRBV7-2
TGCGGGATATTAGGGAGTGGGGCCAACGTCCTGACTTTC,CGILGSGANVLTF,TRBJ2-6,-,-,TRBV29-1
TGTGCCAGCAGCTTCACGGGAGGGTCCTACGAGCAGTACTTC,CASSFTGGSYEQYF,TRBJ2-7,TRBD2,-,TRBV7-9
TGTGCCAGCAGCCAACAAAAGGGGTATTACACTGAAGCTTTCTTT,CASSQQKGYYTEAFF,TRBJ1-1,-,-,TRBV13
TGTGCCAGCAGCACTAGGGGAGCAGAGACCCAGTACTTC,CASSTRGAETQYF,TRBJ2-5,-,-,TRBV9
TGTGCCAGCTCACCCACTGGAAACTACGAGCAGTACTTC,CASSPTGNYEQYF,TRBJ2-7,-,-,TRBV18
TGCGCCAGCAGCCAACACCGACAGGGGAGGGTCCTGGGGTCCGGTGAAGCTTTCTTT,CASSQHRQGRVLGSGEAFF,TRBJ1-1,TRBD1,-,TRBV4-3
TGTGCCAGCCTCACCGGGATAGGGACACCAGATACGCAGTATTTT,CASLTGIGTPDTQYF,TRBJ2-3,-,-,TRBV5-6
TGTGCCAGCAGCTTGATCAGATACAATGAGCAGTTCTTC,CASSLIRYNEQFF,TRBJ2-1,-,once,TRBV11-1
TGTGCCAGCAGTTTGGGCAGCGCTAACTATGGCTACACCTTC,CASSLGSANYGYTF,TRBJ1-2,-,-,TRBV28
TGTGCCAGCAGCTTACGGGCGGTACAAGAGACCCAGTACTTC,CASSLRAVQETQYF,TRBJ2-5,-,once,TRBV11-2
TGCAGCGTTGTGAGCGGGAGCTCCTACAATGAGCAGTTCTTC,CSVVSGSSYNEQFF,TRBJ2-1,TRBD2,-,TRBV29-1
TGTGCCAGCAGTTACTCCCGGGGAAACACCATATATTTT,CASSYSRGNTIYF,TRBJ1-3,-,-,TRBV6-5
TGTGCCAGCAGCGGGACTACACAAGAGACCCAGTACTTC,CASSGTTQETQYF,TRBJ2-5,TRBD2,-,TRBV7-8
TGTGCCAGCAGGGAGGGACAGGGTGTTTACGAGCAGTACTTC,CASREGQGVYEQYF,TRBJ2-7,TRBD1,once,TRBV7-9
TGTGCCAGCATAATGAGGTCCGACTCTGGAAACACCATATATTTT,CASIMRSDSGNTIYF,TRBJ1-3,-,-,TRBV6-1
TGTGCCAGCAGGACAGAGTCCCGGGATACGCAGTATTTT,CASRTESRDTQYF,TRBJ2-3,-,-,TRBV2
TGTGCCAGCAGCTTAGAGAGGGAAAGGGTCTATGGCTACACCTTC,CASSLERERVYGYTF,TRBJ1-2,-,once,TRBV7-9